The source of this T cell receptor beta chain is a study of radiation and T cells in renal cell carcinoma. General observations from the study: In blood, top tumor clones expanded by 2 weeks, shrinking by 4.

Libraries were prepared by immunoSEQ multiplex PCR; TCRdb keeps only in-frame clonotypes and omits some of them. The sample yields 150,000 to 200,000 clones, 88% seen once. Regarding this clone: The antigen remains undetermined.

The time point: blood 4 weeks post-SBRT, at nephrectomy. The treatment is: 15 Gy SBRT to primary tumor, nephrectomy 4 weeks later. Nephrectomy followed 15 Gy stereotactic body radiation by 4 weeks. The length of the CDR3 is 13 residues. Trimming cost V 5 bases and J 6 bases, with 11 bases left between them. CDR1 is SEHNR, CDR2 FQNEAQ, per germline (reference sequence). The sequence came from a woman between 45 and 65 years old with renal cell carcinoma. The sample here was blood, taken from a patient whose treatment included radiotherapy and nephrectomy. V is TRBV7-9 and J is TRBJ2-1; tentatively, D is TRBD1 or TRBD2 (5 bases each). CDR3 sequence reads: CASSLTGGNEQFF. The CDR3 DNA is TGTGCCAGCAGCCTGACTGGGGGCAATGAGCAGTTCTTC.